Listed below are T cell receptor beta chains from one sample, sequenced in a study of OX40 agonist ivuxolimab in advanced cancers. Profiled with immunoSEQ multiplex PCR; TCRdb holds only in-frame clones, not every one. This repertoire shows tens of thousands of clones, approximately 93% found once; its top ten account for roughly a sixth. This sample comprised CD4+ or CD8+ T cells sorted from blood, obtained in a trial of the OX40 agonist ivuxolimab. These TCRs come from an adult with an advanced solid tumor such as melanoma, head and neck, liver or kidney cancer. Both conserved end residues are part of each CDR3. The D gene is left open where the match is weak. Clone size is given for some rows only: seen once, a few or many times, or a class if the clone is expanded.

- | TRBJ1-4 | TRBV15 | - | CATAVSGATNEKLFF | TGTGCCACCGCCGTTTCCGGTGCAACTAATGAAAAACTGTTTTTT
- | TRBJ2-1 | TRBV9 | TRBD2 | CASSVDSLAGAHEQFF | TGTGCCAGCAGCGTAGATTCGCTAGCGGGGGCCCATGAGCAGTTCTTC
- | TRBJ1-1 | TRBV9 | - | CASSVLDGNTEAFF | TGTGCCAGCAGCGTCCTGGACGGGAACACTGAAGCTTTCTTT
- | TRBJ2-2 | TRBV6-5 | - | CASSPVLGMELFF | TGTGCCAGCAGTCCTGTCCTAGGGATGGAGCTGTTTTTT
- | TRBJ1-1 | TRBV7-8 | - | CASSLESGNTEAFF | TGTGCCAGCAGCTTAGAATCGGGGAACACTGAAGCTTTCTTT
- | TRBJ1-4 | TRBV28 | TRBD1 | CASSPQGVNEKLFF | TGTGCCAGCAGTCCACAGGGGGTTAACGAAAAACTGTTTTTT
- | TRBJ1-5 | TRBV6-6 | TRBD1 | CASSSGGFGNQPQHF | TGTGCCAGCAGCTCAGGGGGCTTTGGCAATCAGCCCCAGCATTTT
- | TRBJ1-2 | TRBV7-9 | - | CASSLEEGGPYGYTF | TGTGCCAGCAGCCTCGAGGAGGGAGGGCCCTATGGCTACACCTTC
- | TRBJ2-7 | TRBV18 | TRBD2 | CASSPLTSNYEQYF | TGTGCCAGCTCACCGTTGACTAGCAATTACGAGCAGTACTTC
- | TRBJ2-3 | TRBV2 | - | CASSELDNDTQYF | TGTGCCAGCAGTGAATTAGATAACGATACGCAGTATTTT
- | TRBJ2-2 | TRBV7-7 | - | CASSSWPRGPADGELFF | TGTGCCAGCAGCTCCTGGCCCCGGGGGCCCGCGGACGGGGAGCTGTTTTTT
once | TRBJ2-7 | TRBV5-6 | TRBD1 | CASSLRQGLWEQYF | TGTGCCAGCAGCCTTAGACAGGGATTGTGGGAGCAGTACTTC
- | TRBJ2-7 | TRBV11-1 | - | CASSSLGGATYEQYF | TGTGCCAGCAGCTCCCTCGGCGGGGCAACATACGAGCAGTACTTC
- | TRBJ2-1 | TRBV7-6 | - | CASSLAEVVSWVGYNEQFF | TGTGCCAGCAGCTTAGCGGAGGTAGTTAGCTGGGTAGGGTACAATGAGCAGTTCTTC
- | TRBJ1-1 | TRBV11-2 | - | CASSRTDGTEAFF | TGTGCCAGCAGTCGGACAGACGGGACTGAAGCTTTCTTT
- | TRBJ2-7 | TRBV28 | - | CASSQSYEQYF | TGTGCCAGCAGTCAATCCTACGAGCAGTACTTC
- | TRBJ2-1 | TRBV6-5 | - | CASSEGANNEQFF | TGTGCCAGCAGTGAAGGGGCTAACAATGAGCAGTTCTTC
- | TRBJ1-2 | TRBV4-1 | TRBD1 | CASSPGTGQAYYGYTF | TGCGCCAGCAGCCCGGGAACCGGACAGGCCTACTATGGCTACACCTTC